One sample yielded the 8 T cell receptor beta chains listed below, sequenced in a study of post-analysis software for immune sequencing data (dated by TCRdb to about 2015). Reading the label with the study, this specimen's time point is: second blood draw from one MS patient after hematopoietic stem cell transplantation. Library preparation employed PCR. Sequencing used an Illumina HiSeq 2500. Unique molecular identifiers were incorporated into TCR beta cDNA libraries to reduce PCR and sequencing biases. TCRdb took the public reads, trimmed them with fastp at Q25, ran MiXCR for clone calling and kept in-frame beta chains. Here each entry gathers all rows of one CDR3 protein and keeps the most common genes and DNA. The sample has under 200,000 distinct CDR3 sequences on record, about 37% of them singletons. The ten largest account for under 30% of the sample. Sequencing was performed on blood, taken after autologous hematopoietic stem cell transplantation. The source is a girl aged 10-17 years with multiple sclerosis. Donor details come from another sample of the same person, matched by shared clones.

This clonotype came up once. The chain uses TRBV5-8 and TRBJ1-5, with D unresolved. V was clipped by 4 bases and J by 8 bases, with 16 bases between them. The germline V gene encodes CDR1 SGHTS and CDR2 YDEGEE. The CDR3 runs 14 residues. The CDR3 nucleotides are TGTGCCAGCAGCCCGGACCGCCATCTGGAGCCCCAGCATTTT. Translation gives CASSPDRHLEPQHF. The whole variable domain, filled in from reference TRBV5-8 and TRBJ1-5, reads EAGVTQSPTHLIKTRGQQATLRCSPISGHTSVYWYQQALGLGLQFLLWYDEGEERNRGNFPPRFSGRQFPNYSSELNVNALELEDSALYLCASSPDRHLEPQHFGDGTRLSIL.

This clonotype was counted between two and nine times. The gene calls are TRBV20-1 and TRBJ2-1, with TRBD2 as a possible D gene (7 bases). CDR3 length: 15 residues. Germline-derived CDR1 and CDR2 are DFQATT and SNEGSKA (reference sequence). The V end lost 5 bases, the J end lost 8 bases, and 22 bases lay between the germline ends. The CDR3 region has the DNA TGCAGTGCTTTTTCAAGGGGGGGCCTTCTGGATGAGCAGTTCTTC. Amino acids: CSAFSRGGLLDEQFF.

The CDR3 loop reads CASSDRTRSTDTQYF. The CDR3 region has the DNA TGTGCCAGCAGCGACCGGACACGCAGCACAGATACGCAGTATTTT. The rearrangement uses TRBV7-8 and TRBJ2-3, with D tentatively TRBD1 (5 bases). This CDR3 is built from 15 residues. Germline-derived CDR1 and CDR2 are SGHVS and FQNEAQ. V dropped 5 bases and J dropped 0 bases, with 12 bases sitting between them. The full variable domain, its missing parts supplied by reference TRBV7-8 and TRBJ2-3, is GAGVSQSPRYKVAKRGQDVALRCDPISGHVSLFWYQQALGQGPEFLTYFQNEAQLDKSGLPSDRFFAERPEGSVSTLKIQRTQQEDSAVYLCASSDRTRSTDTQYFGPGTRLTVL.

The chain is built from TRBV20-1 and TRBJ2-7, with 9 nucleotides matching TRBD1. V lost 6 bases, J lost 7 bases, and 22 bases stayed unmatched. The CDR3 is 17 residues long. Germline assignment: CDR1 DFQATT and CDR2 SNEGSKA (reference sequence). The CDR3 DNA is TGCAGTGCGTTCCAACCCGGGACAGGGAGGGCCTGGCGGGAGCAGTACTTC. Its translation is CSAFQPGTGRAWREQYF.

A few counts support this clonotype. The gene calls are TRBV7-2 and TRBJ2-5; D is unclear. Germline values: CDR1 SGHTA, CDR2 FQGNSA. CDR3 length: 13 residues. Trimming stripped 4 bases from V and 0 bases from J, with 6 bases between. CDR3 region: CASSWTDQETQYF. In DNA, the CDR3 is TGTGCCAGCAGCTGGACCGACCAAGAGACCCAGTACTTC.

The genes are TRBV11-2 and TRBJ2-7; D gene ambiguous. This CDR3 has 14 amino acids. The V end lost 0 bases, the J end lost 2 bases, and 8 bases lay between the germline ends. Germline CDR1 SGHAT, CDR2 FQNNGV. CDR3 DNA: TGTGCCAGCAGCTTAGATCATGGGACCTACGAGCAGTACTTC. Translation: CASSLDHGTYEQYF.

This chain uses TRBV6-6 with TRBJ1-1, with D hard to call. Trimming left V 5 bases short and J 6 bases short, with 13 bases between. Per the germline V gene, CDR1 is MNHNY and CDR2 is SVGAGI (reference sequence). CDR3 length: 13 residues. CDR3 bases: TGTGCCAGCAGTGACCCTGGGAGGGCTGAAGCTTTCTTT. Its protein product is CASSDPGRAEAFF.

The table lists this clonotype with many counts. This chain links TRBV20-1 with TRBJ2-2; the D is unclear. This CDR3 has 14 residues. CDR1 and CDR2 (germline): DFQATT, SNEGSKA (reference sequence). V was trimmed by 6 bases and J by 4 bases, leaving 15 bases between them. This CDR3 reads CSAPDPTGTGELFF. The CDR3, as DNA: TGCAGTGCCCCTGACCCGACCGGCACCGGGGAGCTGTTTTTT.